This T cell receptor beta chain was profiled in a study of beta chain features in type 1 diabetes. This clone has more than one count but fewer than ten. With V trimmed by 0 bases and J by 6 bases, 9 bases remained unmatched. This CDR3 has 17 residues. Germline CDR1 and CDR2: ENHRY and SYGVKD. Every isolated RNA sample was fully reverse transcribed, so sequencing captured expressed TCRB transcripts. Generated by immunoSEQ multiplex PCR, the TCRdb table keeps only in-frame clones and is missing some. The sample carries 200,000 to 300,000 clones, roughly an eighth recorded once. The sequenced material came from naive CD4+ T cells from blood. The rearrangement joins TRBV10-3 to TRBJ2-1; TRBD2 aligns across 9 bases. This TCR came from a woman aged 40 to 49 in good health. CDR3 DNA sequence: TGTGCCATCAGTGAGTCGATTCTCCTAGCGGGGAGCAATGAGCAGTTCTTC. Encoded protein: CAISESILLAGSNEQFF.